A single sample is the source of the 10 T cell receptor beta chains below, sequenced in a study of early T cells in non-severe SARS-CoV-2 infection. One entry per CDR3 protein, called by TCRdb with MiXCR from the 5' RACE reads. The table includes about 80,000 distinct CDR3 sequences, around 17% detected once. Sequenced material: whole blood. The source is an adult who was a healthcare worker with PCR-confirmed SARS-CoV-2 infection or an uninfected control (not recorded which).

This clonotype occurred a few times. Here the CDR3 DNA reads TGTGCCAGCAGTTCGGGACAGGAGGACTACGAGCAGTACTTC. This sequence encodes CASSSGQEDYEQYF. This chain links TRBV12-3 or TRBV12-4 with TRBJ2-7; 8 nucleotides line up with TRBD1. The CDR3 runs to 14 residues. Trimming cost V 4 bases and J 3 bases; bases outside gene matches: 5.

There are a few counts of this clonotype. The rearrangement joins TRBV30 to TRBJ1-1; D might be TRBD1 (6 bases). Trimming shortened V by 2 bases and J by 3 bases, and 13 bases separated the two germline ends. There are 14 residues in the CDR3. The germline V gene encodes CDR1 GTSNPN and CDR2 SVGIG (reference sequence). CDR3 residues: CAWSSPQGYTEAFF. In DNA form, the CDR3 reads TGTGCCTGGAGTTCCCCCCAGGGGTACACTGAAGCTTTCTTT.

CDR3 DNA: TGTGCCAGTAGTATAGACGAAGACAGCCACAATGAGCAGTTCTTC. It specifies CASSIDEDSHNEQFF. The chain employs TRBV19 and TRBJ2-1, with D tentatively TRBD1 (5 bases). Trimming took off 0 bases at V and 5 bases at J, with 11 bases between the two ends. Germline V gene data show CDR1 as LNHDA and CDR2 as SQIVND (reference sequence). The CDR3 contains 15 residues.

This chain links TRBV15 with TRBJ2-1; 13 nucleotides agree with TRBD2. V shed 0 bases, J shed 8 bases, and the junction held 10 bases outside the gene matches. Germline CDR1 reads LNHNV; CDR2 reads YYDKDF (reference sequence). The CDR3 totals 18 residues. For the CDR3, the DNA is TGTGCCACCAGCAGAGAGATAGGACTAGCGGGAGTCATAGATGAGCAGTTCTTC. Translating it yields CATSREIGLAGVIDEQFF.

This clonotype was picked up a small number of times. The genes are TRBV9 and TRBJ2-7; 10 bases fit TRBD1. Looked up from germline, CDR1 is SGDLS and CDR2 is YYNGEE. There are 15 residues in the CDR3. V dropped 0 bases and J dropped 3; count of bases not matched to a gene: 3. CDR3 amino acids: CASSVGQGAVYEQYF. The CDR3 nucleotides read TGTGCCAGCAGCGTAGGACAGGGGGCAGTCTACGAGCAGTACTTC.

The CDR3 sequence: CSVEGSSGSLDTQYF. The CDR3 DNA reads as TGCAGCGTTGAGGGGTCCAGCGGGAGTTTGGATACGCAGTATTTT. The genes are TRBV29-1 and TRBJ2-3, with 8 nucleotides matching TRBD2. V shed 3 bases and J 6 bases; nucleotides not matched to a gene: 11. This CDR3 is 15 amino acids long. Germline V CDR1 and CDR2: SQVTM, ANQGSEA.

J is TRBJ2-1 and V is TRBV20-1; 9 positions agree with TRBD2. The J segment lost 7 bases and the V segment lost 5 bases, leaving 6 bases of the junction unmatched. This CDR3 region has 13 residues. Germline assignment: CDR1 DFQATT and CDR2 SNEGSKA (reference sequence). The CDR3 coding sequence is TGCAGTGCTGGAAGCGGGGGGAGGAATGAGCAGTTCTTC. It codes for CSAGSGGRNEQFF.

The rearrangement uses TRBV29-1 and TRBJ1-2; maybe TRBD1 (6 bases). The V end lost 7 bases, the J end lost 8 bases, and 14 bases lay between the germline ends. Germline-derived CDR1 and CDR2 are SQVTM and ANQGSEA. The CDR3 consists of 11 residues. The CDR3 sequence is CSAQQGNGYTF. In DNA, the CDR3 is TGCAGCGCTCAACAGGGAAACGGCTACACCTTC.

This clonotype was counted between two and nine times. The DNA for the CDR3 is TGTGCCAGCTCACCGCCCTCCGCTACGAGGGAGCTGTTTTTT. Translation: CASSPPSATRELFF. V usage is TRBV18 and J usage is TRBJ2-2; D gene uncertain. The CDR3 runs to 14 residues. Germline loops: CDR1 KGHSH, CDR2 LQKENI. The V end was cut by 3 bases, the J end by 9 bases, with 14 bases between.

This clonotype was detected once. V gene TRBV27 combines with J gene TRBJ1-1, with 8 bases aligning to TRBD1. The CDR3 consists of 14 residues. The germline V gene has CDR1 MNHEY and CDR2 SMNVEV (reference sequence). After removal of 3 bases from V and 5 bases from J, the junction contained 5 bases not matched to a gene. CDR3 in DNA: TGTGCCAGCAGTTTCACAGGGGGAAGGACTGAAGCTTTCTTT. Translating gives CASSFTGGRTEAFF.